This record concerns one T cell receptor beta chain sequence. The data belong to a study of blood T cell repertoires in COVID-19. Study-level background: The United States, Italy and Spain provided the acute and convalescent COVID-19 samples.

Per the original methods: Reference gene primers were amplified, and this amplification served to estimate nucleated cell counts. Generated by immunoSEQ multiplex PCR, the TCRdb table keeps only in-frame clones and is missing some. The V and J calls and clone size come from that table; D and trimming were worked out from the DNA. The sample contains about 250,000 clones, 85% to 90% of which appear only once. Enrollees, about 18 to 95 years old, lived in 24 US areas. Symptom resolution, clearance, or two negative PCRs marked the recovered donors of Cohort 3. Germline V CDR1 and CDR2: LGHNT, FRNRAP. Trimming took 4 bases from V and 8 from J, leaving 8 bases between them. This CDR3 spans 11 amino acids.

The V and J genes are TRBV12-5 and TRBJ1-1; tentatively, D is TRBD1 (6 bases). This TCR was recovered from a woman in her late teens or twenties who had recovered from COVID-19. Input material: PBMCs or T cells enriched from blood (not recorded which). CDR3 in amino acids: CASGYGTEAFF. The CDR3 DNA follows: TGTGCTAGTGGTTACGGGACAGAAGCTTTCTTT.